The subject of this entry is one TCR beta chain. Its antigen is currently unknown. The data are from a study of T cell responses to AZD1222 COVID-19 vaccine. Study findings and constraints: The study sampled repertoires only after the peak T cell response. Donors, mostly white British, included more females; clonal diversity was possibly underestimated. Vaccine-associated CD4 TCRs ranged over spike, dominating at 160-218 and 743-854.

Here immunoSEQ multiplex PCR was the method, and the copy in TCRdb shows in-frame clones only, minus some. Of 90,000 to 150,000 clones detected, around 83% appear once; the ten largest clones hold about 3%. CDR3 length: 14 residues. Per germline, CDR1 MNHNS and CDR2 SASEGT. Trimming cost V 2 bases and J 7 bases, with 12 bases left between them. Investigators merged groups given second doses at roughly 4 or roughly 12 weeks. The source material was peripheral blood, sampled 28 days after the second AZD1222 dose. The rearrangement joins TRBV6-1 to TRBJ1-5, with unresolved D. The receptor comes from an adult who received the AZD1222 COVID-19 vaccine. CDR3 sequence: CASSEQSQGQPQHF. The CDR3 nucleotides read TGTGCCAGCAGTGAACAGTCACAAGGCCAGCCCCAGCATTTT.